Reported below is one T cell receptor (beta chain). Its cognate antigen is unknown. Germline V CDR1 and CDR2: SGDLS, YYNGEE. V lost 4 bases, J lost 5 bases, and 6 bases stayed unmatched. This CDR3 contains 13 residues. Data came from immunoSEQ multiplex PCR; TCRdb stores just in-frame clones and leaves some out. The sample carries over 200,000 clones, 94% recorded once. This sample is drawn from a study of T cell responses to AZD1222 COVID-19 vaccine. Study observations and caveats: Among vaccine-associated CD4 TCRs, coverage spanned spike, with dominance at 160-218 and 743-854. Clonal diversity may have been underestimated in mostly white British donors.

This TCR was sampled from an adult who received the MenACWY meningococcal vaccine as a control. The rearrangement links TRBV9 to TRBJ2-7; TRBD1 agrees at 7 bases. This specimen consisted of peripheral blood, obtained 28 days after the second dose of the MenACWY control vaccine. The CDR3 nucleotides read TGTGCCAGCAGCCCCGACAGGGCCCACGAGCAGTACTTC. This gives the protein CASSPDRAHEQYF.